Listed here are 2 T cell receptor beta chains from one sample, sequenced in a study of T cells after yellow fever vaccination. TCRdb called the 5' RACE reads again in MiXCR, with one record for every CDR3 protein. The sample contains 620,000 or so distinct CDR3 sequences, more than 9% of which appear only once. Sample: PBMCs, taken on the day of the yellow fever booster vaccination. These receptors were collected from a man aged 25-40 years who received the YFV17D yellow fever vaccine.

The chain couples TRBV29-1 to TRBJ1-4; possibly TRBD1 for D (6 bases). Trimming took 7 bases from V and 3 from J, leaving 18 bases between them. The CDR3 extends over 15 amino acids. In germline, CDR1 is SQVTM, CDR2 ANQGSEA. In DNA, the CDR3 is TGCAGCGCCCGACTTACAGGGCGTGCTAATGAAAAACTGTTTTTT. This gives the protein CSARLTGRANEKLFF.

This clonotype was counted between two and nine times. This chain joins TRBV20-1 and TRBJ2-3; 8 bases are a match to TRBD1. The V gene's germline CDR1 is DFQATT and CDR2 SNEGSKA (reference sequence). Trimming cost V 6 bases and J 2 bases; bases outside gene matches: 4. This CDR3 is 13 amino acids long. The CDR3 reads CSAEDRDTDTQYF. The DNA for the CDR3 is TGCAGTGCCGAGGACAGGGACACAGATACGCAGTATTTT.